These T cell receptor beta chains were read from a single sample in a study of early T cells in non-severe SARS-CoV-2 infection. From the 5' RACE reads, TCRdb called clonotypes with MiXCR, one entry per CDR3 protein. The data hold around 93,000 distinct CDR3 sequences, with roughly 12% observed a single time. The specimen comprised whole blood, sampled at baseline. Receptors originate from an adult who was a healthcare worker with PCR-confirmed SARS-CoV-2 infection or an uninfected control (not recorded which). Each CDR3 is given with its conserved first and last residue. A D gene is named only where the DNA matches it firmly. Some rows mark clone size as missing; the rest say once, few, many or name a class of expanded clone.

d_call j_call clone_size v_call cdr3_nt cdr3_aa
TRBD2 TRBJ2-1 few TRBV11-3 TGTGCCAGCAGCTTATCACCTAGCGGGGGGGTCAATGAGCAGTTCTTC CASSLSPSGGVNEQFF
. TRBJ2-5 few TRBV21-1 TGTGCCAGCAGCAAGGGGCCGGGACAGCTCCCAAAGGACTTC CASSKGPGQLPKDF
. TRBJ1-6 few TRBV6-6 TGTGCCAGCGTCTGGGGGGCTGAGTCACCCCTCCACTTT CASVWGAESPLHF
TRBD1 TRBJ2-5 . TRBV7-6 TGTGCCAGCAGCTTAGACGCACAGGGGGGAGAGACCCAGTACTTC CASSLDAQGGETQYF
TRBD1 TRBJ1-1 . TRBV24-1 TGTGCCACCAGTGATTTCGGACAGGTCAAAGGGGCTTTCTTT CATSDFGQVKGAFF
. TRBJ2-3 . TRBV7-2 TGTGCCAGCAGCTCCAGAACAGTCACAGATACGCAGTATTTT CASSSRTVTDTQYF
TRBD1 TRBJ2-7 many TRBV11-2 TGTGCCAGCAGCCCATCCGGGACAGGGTCCTACGAGCAGTACTTC CASSPSGTGSYEQYF
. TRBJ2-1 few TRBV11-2 TGTGCCAGCAGCTCAGCAGGGCCCGCCCAGCAGTTCTTC CASSSAGPAQQFF
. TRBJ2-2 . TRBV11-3 TGTGCCAGCAGCGCAAGACAGGCGATGAACACCGGGGAGCTGTTTTTT CASSARQAMNTGELFF
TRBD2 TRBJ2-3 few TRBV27 TGTGCCAGCAGTTTATCGGCGGGAGTTGGGATCACAGATACGCAGTATTTT CASSLSAGVGITDTQYF
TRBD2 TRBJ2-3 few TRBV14 TGTGCCAGCAGCCTTTCTTTACTAGCGACAGATACGCAGTATTTT CASSLSLLATDTQYF
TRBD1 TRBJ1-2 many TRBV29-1 TGCAGCGTCTCGGGACAGGGAAAGTATGGCTACACCTTC CSVSGQGKYGYTF
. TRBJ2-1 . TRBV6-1 TGTGCCAGCAGACCCGGGACAACTGCCGGCAATGAGCAGTTCTTC CASRPGTTAGNEQFF
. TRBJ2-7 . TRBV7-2 TGTGCCAGCAGCTTCGCGTTAGGGGACTACGAGCAGTACTTC CASSFALGDYEQYF
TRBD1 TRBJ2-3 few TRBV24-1 TGTGCCACCAGTGATCGGAGGACAGGGGGGTCAGATACGCAGTATTTT CATSDRRTGGSDTQYF
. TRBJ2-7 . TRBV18 TGTGCCAGCTCAGCCGTCGGGTTGTGGTCCTACGAGCAGTACTTC CASSAVGLWSYEQYF
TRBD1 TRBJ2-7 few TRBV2 TGTGCCAGCAGACACAGGGGACACGAGCAGTACTTC CASRHRGHEQYF
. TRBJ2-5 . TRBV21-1 TGTGCCAGCAACCCTGGACAGGGGCGCTGGGAGACCCAGTACTTC CASNPGQGRWETQYF